The 5 T cell receptor beta chains presented below share a single source sample, sequenced in a study of vaccination and CD4 T cells after COVID-19. Cultured CD4+ T cell DNA was sequenced using the Oncomine TCR Beta short-read assay. TCRdb called the PCR reads again in MiXCR, with one record for every CDR3 protein. The sample lists about 19,000 distinct CDR3 sequences; roughly 55% were seen once. Described treatment: approximately nine-day PBMC culture with coronavirus spike peptide pools or control peptides (ViraFEST assay). These receptors have no identified antigens. The sequenced sample was CD4+ T cells from blood, cultured in vitro. These receptors were obtained from a human donor who had recovered from COVID-19.

The J gene is TRBJ1-6, the V gene TRBV19, with D possibly matching TRBD1 (6 bases). Germline V CDR1 and CDR2: LNHDA, SQIVND (reference sequence). The V and J ends lost 4 bases and 6 bases respectively, with 10 bases between them. This CDR3 contains 14 residues. The CDR3 DNA sequence: TGTGCCAGTAGTACTGGACAGCTTAATTCACCCCTCCACTTT. It is translated as CASSTGQLNSPLHF.

This clonotype was seen a few times. The rearrangement joins TRBV6-2 or TRBV6-3 to TRBJ2-6; possibly TRBD2 for D (6 bases). The CDR3 is made up of 13 amino acids. From germline, CDR1 is MNHEY and CDR2 SVGEGT. Deletions cut 2 bases from V and 12 bases from J, with 11 bases between. In DNA form, the CDR3 reads TGTGCCAGCAGTTACCAATTGGGGGGCGTCCTGACTTTC. Protein sequence: CASSYQLGGVLTF.

The rearrangement links TRBV2 to TRBJ2-7; 7 bases line up with TRBD1. This CDR3 comprises 13 residues. Per germline, CDR1 SNHLY and CDR2 FYNNEI. J lost 5 bases, V lost 6 bases, and 7 bases had no gene match. CDR3 bases: TGTGCCAGCAGAGACAGGGCCCCCAACGAGCAGTACTTC. Its translation is CASRDRAPNEQYF.

V and J are TRBV7-2 and TRBJ2-7, with 10 positions matching TRBD1. The CDR3 length is 15 residues. After removal of 2 bases from V and 2 bases from J, the junction contained 3 bases not matched to a gene. Germline V gives CDR1 SGHTA, CDR2 FQGNSA. CDR3 in amino acids: CASSLKTGGPYEQYF. As DNA, the CDR3 is TGTGCCAGCAGCTTAAAGACAGGGGGCCCCTACGAGCAGTACTTC.

J is TRBJ2-5 and V is TRBV27, with 7 bases that match TRBD2. CDR1 and CDR2 (germline): MNHEY, SMNVEV (reference sequence). Losses at the gene ends were 8 bases for V and 5 bases for J; bases not matched to a gene: 11. The CDR3 loop spans 14 amino acids. DNA for the CDR3: TGTGCCAGCGGCCTCGGGACTACCCGGGAGACCCAGTACTTC. Translating it yields CASGLGTTRETQYF.